The entry that follows covers one T cell receptor (beta chain) sequence. Its antigen is unidentified. This sample is part of a study of T cell responses to AZD1222 COVID-19 vaccine. Study summary: Pooling covered second doses at about 4 or about 12 weeks. Regarding the study as a whole: The donor cohort was predominantly white British with a female majority, and clonal diversity may have been underestimated. Compared with day 0, the breadth and depth of the Spike-specific TCR repertoire rose significantly after two doses of AZD1222.

Using immunoSEQ multiplex PCR, the repertoire was profiled, and TCRdb retains in-frame clones only, with some absent. The sample includes some 140,000 clones, more than 85% of them seen just once. J lost 0 bases, V lost 4 bases, and 7 bases had no gene match. CDR3 length equals 16 residues. Germline V gene data show CDR1 as SGDLS and CDR2 as YYNGEE. The starting material was peripheral blood, obtained on day 0 of AZD1222 vaccination. V is TRBV9 and J is TRBJ1-5, with 7 bases identical to TRBD1. The receptor was isolated from an adult in good health. CDR3 region: CASSPSTGTSNQPQHF. CDR3 in DNA: TGTGCCAGCAGCCCCTCGACAGGGACTAGCAATCAGCCCCAGCATTTT.